The rows below give T cell receptor beta chains drawn from one sample of a study of human T cells and chemical hapten exposure. TCRdb re-derived calls from the RACE reads in MiXCR, one entry per CDR3 protein. The table includes 350,000 to 400,000 distinct CDR3 sequences, approximately 5.1% detected once. Sample: whole blood, taken in connection with sensitization to the hapten diphenylcyclopropenone (DPC). These receptors came from a woman aged 45-65 years with alopecia areata. Some clones in this sample may be carry-over from other donors' samples. The CDR3 runs from the conserved cysteine through the conserved F or W. D genes are given only for firm matches. Only part of the rows carry a size: once, few, many, or a class if the clone is expanded.

clone_size: few
d_call: .
v_call: TRBV3-1
j_call: TRBJ2-3
cdr3_aa: CASSQDQGLGTDTQYF
cdr3_nt: TGTGCCAGCAGCCAAGATCAAGGACTCGGCACAGATACGCAGTATTTT

clone_size: .
d_call: .
v_call: TRBV19
j_call: TRBJ2-2
cdr3_aa: CASSITGEFTGELFF
cdr3_nt: TGTGCCAGTAGTATAACGGGGGAGTTCACCGGGGAGCTGTTTTTT

clone_size: many
d_call: TRBD1
v_call: TRBV12-3/TRBV12-4
j_call: TRBJ1-1
cdr3_aa: CASSVRQGATEAFF
cdr3_nt: TGTGCCAGCAGTGTCAGACAGGGTGCCACTGAAGCTTTCTTT

clone_size: .
d_call: TRBD2
v_call: TRBV19
j_call: TRBJ2-1
cdr3_aa: CASSTSGTSGNEQFF
cdr3_nt: TGTGCCAGTAGTACTTCCGGGACTAGCGGCAATGAGCAGTTCTTC

clone_size: few
d_call: .
v_call: TRBV7-8
j_call: TRBJ2-2
cdr3_aa: CASSSPDRKGELFF
cdr3_nt: TGTGCCAGCAGCTCCCCGGACAGAAAAGGGGAGCTGTTTTTT

clone_size: few
d_call: TRBD2
v_call: TRBV3-1
j_call: TRBJ2-7
cdr3_aa: CASGAWEGTYEQYF
cdr3_nt: TGTGCCAGCGGGGCGTGGGAGGGAACTTACGAGCAGTACTTC

clone_size: .
d_call: TRBD2
v_call: TRBV7-3
j_call: TRBJ2-5
cdr3_aa: CASSSQTGGMETQYF
cdr3_nt: TGTGCCAGCAGCTCCCAGACGGGGGGAATGGAGACCCAGTACTTC

clone_size: few
d_call: .
v_call: TRBV13
j_call: TRBJ1-2
cdr3_aa: CASSLGSGVNYGYTF
cdr3_nt: TGTGCCAGCAGCTTAGGATCAGGTGTTAACTATGGCTACACCTTC

clone_size: few
d_call: TRBD1
v_call: TRBV6-2/TRBV6-3
j_call: TRBJ1-1
cdr3_aa: CASGQGAPEAFF
cdr3_nt: TGTGCCAGTGGACAGGGCGCGCCTGAAGCTTTCTTT

clone_size: many
d_call: TRBD2
v_call: TRBV29-1
j_call: TRBJ2-5
cdr3_aa: CSVEIAGGPETQYF
cdr3_nt: TGCAGCGTTGAAATAGCGGGAGGCCCCGAGACCCAGTACTTC

clone_size: .
d_call: .
v_call: TRBV2
j_call: TRBJ1-1
cdr3_aa: CASSDPRRAEAFF
cdr3_nt: TGTGCCAGCAGTGATCCCAGGAGGGCTGAAGCTTTCTTT

clone_size: .
d_call: .
v_call: TRBV6-1
j_call: TRBJ1-6
cdr3_aa: CASSVQSSYNSPLHF
cdr3_nt: TGTGCCAGCAGTGTCCAGAGCTCCTATAATTCACCCCTCCACTTT

clone_size: .
d_call: .
v_call: TRBV20-1
j_call: TRBJ1-6
cdr3_aa: CSARDRGEGSYNSPLHF
cdr3_nt: TGCAGTGCTAGAGATAGGGGGGAGGGCTCCTATAATTCACCCCTCCACTTT

clone_size: many
d_call: .
v_call: TRBV2
j_call: TRBJ1-1
cdr3_aa: CASGHGRRRNTEAFF
cdr3_nt: TGTGCCAGCGGGCACGGTCGCAGGCGGAACACTGAAGCTTTCTTT

clone_size: many
d_call: .
v_call: TRBV6-5
j_call: TRBJ2-5
cdr3_aa: CASSYMRGWNQETQYF
cdr3_nt: TGTGCCAGCAGTTATATGCGTGGGTGGAACCAAGAGACCCAGTACTTC

clone_size: .
d_call: .
v_call: TRBV20-1
j_call: TRBJ2-1
cdr3_aa: CSAREAAISYNEQFF
cdr3_nt: TGCAGTGCTAGAGAGGCAGCCATCTCCTACAATGAGCAGTTCTTC

clone_size: many
d_call: TRBD2
v_call: TRBV28
j_call: TRBJ2-1
cdr3_aa: CASSSSGSSYNEQFF
cdr3_nt: TGTGCCAGCAGTTCTAGCGGGAGCTCCTACAATGAGCAGTTCTTC

clone_size: many
d_call: TRBD2
v_call: TRBV5-1
j_call: TRBJ2-1
cdr3_aa: CASSFSGRRYNEQFF
cdr3_nt: TGCGCCAGCAGCTTTAGCGGGAGACGGTACAATGAGCAGTTCTTC

clone_size: .
d_call: .
v_call: TRBV28
j_call: TRBJ1-2
cdr3_aa: CASLGPAGYTF
cdr3_nt: TGTGCCAGCCTGGGGCCCGCTGGCTACACCTTC

clone_size: few
d_call: .
v_call: TRBV6-5
j_call: TRBJ1-6
cdr3_aa: CASSYRRDRQIPLHF
cdr3_nt: TGTGCCAGCAGTTACCGTCGGGACCGCCAAATCCCCCTCCACTTT

clone_size: many
d_call: .
v_call: TRBV28
j_call: TRBJ2-1
cdr3_aa: CARARDGGEAYNEQFF
cdr3_nt: TGTGCCAGAGCCCGGGACGGGGGAGAAGCCTACAATGAGCAGTTCTTC

clone_size: .
d_call: .
v_call: TRBV10-2
j_call: TRBJ2-5
cdr3_aa: CASSESTGPRRETQYF
cdr3_nt: TGCGCCAGCAGTGAGTCGACGGGACCCCGCCGGGAGACCCAGTACTTC

clone_size: .
d_call: .
v_call: TRBV18
j_call: TRBJ2-3
cdr3_aa: CASSPIGRSDTQYF
cdr3_nt: TGTGCCAGCTCACCAATTGGTAGATCCGATACGCAGTATTTT

clone_size: many
d_call: .
v_call: TRBV29-1
j_call: TRBJ2-1
cdr3_aa: CSVEGGTGPSSYNEQFF
cdr3_nt: TGCAGCGTTGAAGGGGGAACAGGACCCAGCTCCTACAATGAGCAGTTCTTC

clone_size: .
d_call: .
v_call: TRBV6-5
j_call: TRBJ2-2
cdr3_aa: CASIRSGGAVTGELFF
cdr3_nt: TGTGCCAGCATCCGGTCGGGGGGCGCCGTCACCGGGGAGCTGTTTTTT

clone_size: .
d_call: .
v_call: TRBV12-3/TRBV12-4
j_call: TRBJ1-1
cdr3_aa: CASSLALVVGRTEAFF
cdr3_nt: TGTGCCAGCAGTTTAGCACTCGTCGTGGGTCGCACTGAAGCTTTCTTT

clone_size: many
d_call: .
v_call: TRBV6-1
j_call: TRBJ2-6
cdr3_aa: CASQWASGANVLTF
cdr3_nt: TGTGCCAGTCAATGGGCCTCTGGGGCCAACGTCCTGACTTTC

clone_size: .
d_call: .
v_call: TRBV24-1
j_call: TRBJ2-2
cdr3_aa: CATSDPYRGSTGELFF
cdr3_nt: TGTGCCACCAGTGACCCCTATCGGGGTTCGACCGGGGAGCTGTTTTTT

clone_size: few
d_call: .
v_call: TRBV28
j_call: TRBJ2-3
cdr3_aa: CASIPPWGDTQYF
cdr3_nt: TGTGCCAGCATCCCCCCCTGGGGAGATACGCAGTATTTT

clone_size: many
d_call: .
v_call: TRBV15
j_call: TRBJ1-1
cdr3_aa: CATSREIGGAFF
cdr3_nt: TGTGCCACCAGCAGAGAAATCGGAGGAGCTTTCTTT

clone_size: many
d_call: .
v_call: TRBV7-2
j_call: TRBJ2-1
cdr3_aa: CASSFSRSGNEQFF
cdr3_nt: TGTGCCAGCAGCTTTAGCCGCTCAGGGAATGAGCAGTTCTTC

clone_size: .
d_call: .
v_call: TRBV5-6
j_call: TRBJ1-4
cdr3_aa: CASSNAREKLFF
cdr3_nt: TGTGCCAGCAGCAATGCGAGGGAAAAACTGTTTTTT

clone_size: .
d_call: .
v_call: TRBV13
j_call: TRBJ1-1
cdr3_aa: CASSLVGAATEAFF
cdr3_nt: TGTGCCAGCAGCTTAGTAGGGGCGGCTACTGAAGCTTTCTTT

clone_size: many
d_call: TRBD2
v_call: TRBV3-1
j_call: TRBJ2-5
cdr3_aa: CASSQGGIGQETQYF
cdr3_nt: TGTGCCAGCAGCCAGGGAGGGATTGGGCAAGAGACCCAGTACTTC

clone_size: many
d_call: TRBD1
v_call: TRBV5-5
j_call: TRBJ2-7
cdr3_aa: CASSPGQGEYEQYF
cdr3_nt: TGTGCCAGCAGCCCGGGACAGGGGGAATATGAGCAGTACTTC

clone_size: few
d_call: .
v_call: TRBV12-3/TRBV12-4
j_call: TRBJ1-1
cdr3_aa: CASSFGRQRVFTEAFF
cdr3_nt: TGTGCCAGCAGTTTCGGGCGGCAGAGGGTTTTCACTGAAGCTTTCTTT

clone_size: .
d_call: .
v_call: TRBV6-2/TRBV6-3
j_call: TRBJ1-2
cdr3_aa: CASSYGGSYTF
cdr3_nt: TGTGCCAGCAGTTACGGGGGCAGCTACACCTTC

clone_size: .
d_call: TRBD1
v_call: TRBV9
j_call: TRBJ1-1
cdr3_aa: CASSVRTGGNTEAFF
cdr3_nt: TGTGCCAGCAGCGTAAGGACAGGGGGCAACACTGAAGCTTTCTTT

clone_size: many
d_call: .
v_call: TRBV9
j_call: TRBJ2-3
cdr3_aa: CASSVGAATDTQYF
cdr3_nt: TGTGCCAGCAGCGTAGGGGCAGCCACAGATACGCAGTATTTT

clone_size: few
d_call: .
v_call: TRBV11-2
j_call: TRBJ2-2
cdr3_aa: CATSTGELFF
cdr3_nt: TGTGCCACCTCCACCGGGGAGCTGTTTTTT

clone_size: .
d_call: .
v_call: TRBV14
j_call: TRBJ1-4
cdr3_aa: CASSQAVGLYEKLFF
cdr3_nt: TGTGCCAGCAGCCAAGCGGTAGGGCTTTACGAAAAACTGTTTTTT

clone_size: few
d_call: .
v_call: TRBV6-1
j_call: TRBJ1-2
cdr3_aa: CASSELEGYYGYTF
cdr3_nt: TGTGCCAGCAGTGAGTTGGAGGGGTACTATGGCTACACCTTC

clone_size: many
d_call: TRBD1
v_call: TRBV28
j_call: TRBJ1-1
cdr3_aa: CASTGRGQGPEAFF
cdr3_nt: TGTGCCAGCACCGGGAGGGGACAGGGGCCTGAAGCTTTCTTT

clone_size: .
d_call: .
v_call: TRBV7-6
j_call: TRBJ1-1
cdr3_aa: CASSLGSFTEAFF
cdr3_nt: TGTGCCAGCAGCTTAGGATCTTTTACTGAAGCTTTCTTT

clone_size: .
d_call: TRBD1
v_call: TRBV27
j_call: TRBJ1-1
cdr3_aa: CASSHGQGDAFF
cdr3_nt: TGTGCCAGCAGCCACGGACAGGGAGACGCTTTCTTT

clone_size: few
d_call: .
v_call: TRBV18
j_call: TRBJ1-6
cdr3_aa: CASSRQAAGARNSPLHF
cdr3_nt: TGTGCCAGCTCACGACAGGCCGCGGGGGCCCGGAATTCACCCCTCCACTTT

clone_size: many
d_call: TRBD2
v_call: TRBV5-6
j_call: TRBJ2-1
cdr3_aa: CASSQILAGMMSSYNEQFF
cdr3_nt: TGTGCCAGCAGCCAGATACTAGCGGGGATGATGAGCTCCTACAATGAGCAGTTCTTC

clone_size: few
d_call: .
v_call: TRBV5-6
j_call: TRBJ1-5
cdr3_aa: CASSLDRAGNQPQHF
cdr3_nt: TGTGCCAGCAGCTTGGACCGGGCGGGCAATCAGCCCCAGCATTTT

clone_size: .
d_call: .
v_call: TRBV7-3
j_call: TRBJ1-6
cdr3_aa: CASSLMGMNSPLHF
cdr3_nt: TGTGCCAGCAGCTTAATGGGTATGAATTCACCCCTCCACTTT

clone_size: .
d_call: .
v_call: TRBV6-5
j_call: TRBJ2-1
cdr3_aa: CASSTQGGEQFF
cdr3_nt: TGTGCCAGCAGTACCCAGGGAGGTGAGCAGTTCTTC

clone_size: few
d_call: .
v_call: TRBV10-3
j_call: TRBJ2-3
cdr3_aa: CAIGVANTDTQYF
cdr3_nt: TGTGCCATCGGGGTAGCGAACACAGATACGCAGTATTTT

clone_size: many
d_call: .
v_call: TRBV10-3
j_call: TRBJ2-1
cdr3_aa: CAISGQGNEQFF
cdr3_nt: TGTGCCATCAGTGGGCAGGGTAATGAGCAGTTCTTC

clone_size: few
d_call: .
v_call: TRBV5-5
j_call: TRBJ1-6
cdr3_aa: CASSLGRGNSPLHF
cdr3_nt: TGTGCCAGCAGCTTGGGGCGGGGGAATTCACCCCTCCACTTT

clone_size: many
d_call: .
v_call: TRBV5-4
j_call: TRBJ2-2
cdr3_aa: CASSSRGEFTGELFF
cdr3_nt: TGTGCCAGCAGCTCCAGGGGGGAGTTCACCGGGGAGCTGTTTTTT